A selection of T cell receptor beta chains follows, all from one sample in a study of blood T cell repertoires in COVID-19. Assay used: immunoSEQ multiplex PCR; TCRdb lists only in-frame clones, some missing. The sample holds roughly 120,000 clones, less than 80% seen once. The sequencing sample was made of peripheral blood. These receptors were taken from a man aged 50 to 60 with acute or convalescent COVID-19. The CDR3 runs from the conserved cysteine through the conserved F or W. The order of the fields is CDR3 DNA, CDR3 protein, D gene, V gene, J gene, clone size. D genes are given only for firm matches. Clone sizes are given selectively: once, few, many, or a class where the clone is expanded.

CDR3nt: TGTGCCAGCAGCCAAGTCGTATTGTCCGCGCGGAACACTGAAGCTTTCTTT
CDR3aa: CASSQVVLSARNTEAFF
d_gene: -
v_gene: TRBV14
j_gene: TRBJ1-1
abundance: -

CDR3nt: TGTGCCAGCAGCTCCGTGGGTCCAGGCCGAGATGAGCAGTTCTTC
CDR3aa: CASSSVGPGRDEQFF
d_gene: -
v_gene: TRBV5-4
j_gene: TRBJ2-1
abundance: -

CDR3nt: TGTGCCAGCAGCTTGGTACGACTCGGGAACACTGAAGCTTTCTTT
CDR3aa: CASSLVRLGNTEAFF
d_gene: -
v_gene: TRBV5-6
j_gene: TRBJ1-1
abundance: -

CDR3nt: TGTGCCAGCAGCTTCGGGTCCCTCGAGCAGTACTTC
CDR3aa: CASSFGSLEQYF
d_gene: -
v_gene: TRBV5-6
j_gene: TRBJ2-7
abundance: -

CDR3nt: TGTGCCAGCAGTAGGGGGTCCTGGAGCACAGATACGCAGTATTTT
CDR3aa: CASSRGSWSTDTQYF
d_gene: -
v_gene: TRBV6-5
j_gene: TRBJ2-3
abundance: -

CDR3nt: TGTGCCAGCAGCCGTGGCAGGACAGGGGTCGATGAGCAGTTCTTC
CDR3aa: CASSRGRTGVDEQFF
d_gene: TRBD1
v_gene: TRBV5-4
j_gene: TRBJ2-1
abundance: -

CDR3nt: TGTGCCAGCAGCTTAGGGACAGGGGTTGAAGCTTTCTTT
CDR3aa: CASSLGTGVEAFF
d_gene: TRBD1
v_gene: TRBV7-6
j_gene: TRBJ1-1
abundance: few

CDR3nt: TGCGCCAGCAGCTTTCTCAGGGCGGACAATGAGCAGTTCTTC
CDR3aa: CASSFLRADNEQFF
d_gene: -
v_gene: TRBV5-1
j_gene: TRBJ2-1
abundance: -

CDR3nt: TGTGCCACCAGTGATCCGCAGGGGGAAAACTCGCTGAGGGAGCAGTACTTC
CDR3aa: CATSDPQGENSLREQYF
d_gene: TRBD1
v_gene: TRBV24-1
j_gene: TRBJ2-7
abundance: -

CDR3nt: TGCAGCGTAGGAGGTGTTGCGGGGGCACAAGAGACCCAGTACTTC
CDR3aa: CSVGGVAGAQETQYF
d_gene: -
v_gene: TRBV29-1
j_gene: TRBJ2-5
abundance: -

CDR3nt: TGTGCCAGCAGTACCGACAGCACTGGAAACACCATATATTTT
CDR3aa: CASSTDSTGNTIYF
d_gene: -
v_gene: TRBV28
j_gene: TRBJ1-3
abundance: -

CDR3nt: TGCAGCGTTGAAGCCGAGATTGCTAGCTTTTTAATCTCCTACAATGAGCAGTTCTTC
CDR3aa: CSVEAEIASFLISYNEQFF
d_gene: -
v_gene: TRBV29-1
j_gene: TRBJ2-1
abundance: -

CDR3nt: TGTGCCAGCAGCTTAGGAATAAATAGGCGGGAGCCCCAGCATTTT
CDR3aa: CASSLGINRREPQHF
d_gene: -
v_gene: TRBV7-9
j_gene: TRBJ1-5
abundance: -

CDR3nt: TGTGCCAGCAGTAGAAAGACAGGTGGCTCCTACGAGCAGTACTTC
CDR3aa: CASSRKTGGSYEQYF
d_gene: -
v_gene: TRBV6-5
j_gene: TRBJ2-7
abundance: -

CDR3nt: TGTGCCAGCAGCCAAGTTATTACAGGGAACGAGCAGTACTTC
CDR3aa: CASSQVITGNEQYF
d_gene: -
v_gene: TRBV3-1/TRBV3-2
j_gene: TRBJ2-7
abundance: -

CDR3nt: TGCGCCAGCGGCAAGGACTACGTCTACAATGAGCAGTTCTTC
CDR3aa: CASGKDYVYNEQFF
d_gene: -
v_gene: TRBV5-1
j_gene: TRBJ2-1
abundance: -

CDR3nt: TGTGCCAGCAGCTTAGTTGGCGGTCACTCTGGAAACACCATATATTTT
CDR3aa: CASSLVGGHSGNTIYF
d_gene: -
v_gene: TRBV7-6
j_gene: TRBJ1-3
abundance: many

CDR3nt: TGTGCCAGCAGTCGGACAGGTTACTACGAGCAGTACTTC
CDR3aa: CASSRTGYYEQYF
d_gene: TRBD1
v_gene: TRBV6-5
j_gene: TRBJ2-7
abundance: -

CDR3nt: TGTGCCAGCAGAATGGATGGCCAGGGGGCTGGCTACACCTTC
CDR3aa: CASRMDGQGAGYTF
d_gene: -
v_gene: TRBV21-1
j_gene: TRBJ1-2
abundance: -

CDR3nt: TGTGCCAGCAGCGCTAGACTAGCCCCGAACACCGGGGAGCTGTTTTTT
CDR3aa: CASSARLAPNTGELFF
d_gene: TRBD2
v_gene: TRBV9
j_gene: TRBJ2-2
abundance: -

CDR3nt: TGTGCCAGCAGCCGGATGAGGACTCCCACCGGGGAGCTGTTTTTT
CDR3aa: CASSRMRTPTGELFF
d_gene: -
v_gene: TRBV28
j_gene: TRBJ2-2
abundance: -

CDR3nt: TGTGCCAGCAGCCCCAGGCTCCCAAGAACCCTCTACTCTGGAAACACCATATATTTT
CDR3aa: CASSPRLPRTLYSGNTIYF
d_gene: -
v_gene: TRBV7-9
j_gene: TRBJ1-3
abundance: -

CDR3nt: TGTGCCAGTAGATCGACAGCGCCAATTAGGGAGACCCAGTACTTC
CDR3aa: CASRSTAPIRETQYF
d_gene: -
v_gene: TRBV19
j_gene: TRBJ2-5
abundance: once

CDR3nt: TGTGCCAGCAGCAAAGCACAGGGTCATCAGCCCCAGCATTTT
CDR3aa: CASSKAQGHQPQHF
d_gene: -
v_gene: TRBV2
j_gene: TRBJ1-5
abundance: -

CDR3nt: TGTGCCACCAGCAGAGATCGATTTCAAACTAGATACAATGAGCAGTTCTTC
CDR3aa: CATSRDRFQTRYNEQFF
d_gene: -
v_gene: TRBV15
j_gene: TRBJ2-1
abundance: -

CDR3nt: TGTGCCAGTAGTATGGAGGGTAGCAGGACGTACGAGCAGTACTTC
CDR3aa: CASSMEGSRTYEQYF
d_gene: -
v_gene: TRBV19
j_gene: TRBJ2-7
abundance: -

CDR3nt: TGTGCCAGCCGAAACAGGGAGGGGGGGTCTGAGCAGTTCTTC
CDR3aa: CASRNREGGSEQFF
d_gene: -
v_gene: TRBV6-6
j_gene: TRBJ2-1
abundance: -

CDR3nt: TGTGCCAGCAGCTTAGACGGGAGCTCCTACAATGAGCAGTTCTTC
CDR3aa: CASSLDGSSYNEQFF
d_gene: -
v_gene: TRBV7-3
j_gene: TRBJ2-1
abundance: few

CDR3nt: TGTGCCAGCAGCCCCTGGTCACCGACAGGGTTGCTCGATTCACCCCTCCACTTT
CDR3aa: CASSPWSPTGLLDSPLHF
d_gene: TRBD1
v_gene: TRBV7-2
j_gene: TRBJ1-6
abundance: once

CDR3nt: TGTGCCAGCAGCCGACCGGGGGGGAAGACCCAGTACTTC
CDR3aa: CASSRPGGKTQYF
d_gene: TRBD2
v_gene: TRBV6-5
j_gene: TRBJ2-5
abundance: -

CDR3nt: TGTGCCAGTACCATAAGAGGGAACTCTGGGGCCAACGTCCTGACTTTC
CDR3aa: CASTIRGNSGANVLTF
d_gene: -
v_gene: TRBV19
j_gene: TRBJ2-6
abundance: once

CDR3nt: TGTGCCATCAGTGAGTCGGACAGCTCTGGGGCCAACGTCCTGACTTTC
CDR3aa: CAISESDSSGANVLTF
d_gene: -
v_gene: TRBV10-3
j_gene: TRBJ2-6
abundance: -

CDR3nt: TGTGCCAGCAGCCCGACTAGCGGGGGGTACAATGAGCAGTTCTTC
CDR3aa: CASSPTSGGYNEQFF
d_gene: TRBD2
v_gene: TRBV5-4
j_gene: TRBJ2-1
abundance: many

CDR3nt: TGTGCCAGCAGCCTTAGCGGGATGATCACAGATACGCAGTATTTT
CDR3aa: CASSLSGMITDTQYF
d_gene: TRBD2
v_gene: TRBV6-5
j_gene: TRBJ2-3
abundance: -

CDR3nt: TGTGCCAGCAGCTTAGGCCTAGCGGGGGTCACCGGGGAGCTGTTTTTT
CDR3aa: CASSLGLAGVTGELFF
d_gene: TRBD2
v_gene: TRBV5-4
j_gene: TRBJ2-2
abundance: -

CDR3nt: TGCGCCAGCAGCTTGGTTCTAGCGGGAGCGAGGGAGCAGTACTTC
CDR3aa: CASSLVLAGAREQYF
d_gene: TRBD2
v_gene: TRBV5-1
j_gene: TRBJ2-7
abundance: -

CDR3nt: TGTGCCAGCAGCTATGCAGGGGGCTCCGGGGAGCTGTTTTTT
CDR3aa: CASSYAGGSGELFF
d_gene: TRBD1
v_gene: TRBV9
j_gene: TRBJ2-2
abundance: -

CDR3nt: TGTGCCAGCAGCTTAATCGGGAGGGGGCTTAGAAACACCATATATTTT
CDR3aa: CASSLIGRGLRNTIYF
d_gene: TRBD1
v_gene: TRBV11-2
j_gene: TRBJ1-3
abundance: -

CDR3nt: TGTGCCAGCAGTGATCCGCCCACCTACTCCTACGAGCAGTACTTC
CDR3aa: CASSDPPTYSYEQYF
d_gene: -
v_gene: TRBV2
j_gene: TRBJ2-7
abundance: once

CDR3nt: TGTGCCAGCAGCCAATCGGGGACAGGCTTCTATGGCTACACCTTC
CDR3aa: CASSQSGTGFYGYTF
d_gene: TRBD1
v_gene: TRBV16
j_gene: TRBJ1-2
abundance: -